This TCR beta chain stems from a study of beta chain features in type 1 diabetes. Notes on the study in general: The study found moderately but significantly shorter TCRB CDR3s in all four CD4+ subsets of Type 1 diabetes patients.

Expressed TCRB transcripts got sequenced, as all isolated RNA was reverse transcribed. Sequencing used immunoSEQ multiplex PCR; TCRdb keeps in-frame clones, though not all of them. The sample lists over 650,000 clones; about 14% were seen once. Points on this clone: Its antigen is undetermined.

The origin of this receptor is a man between 18 and 35 years old with type 1 diabetes. The sequencing input was naive CD4+ T cells from blood.

In DNA, the CDR3 is TGTGCCAGCAGCGTAGCCCCGACTACAGGAGAAAAACTGTTTTTT. Protein: CASSVAPTTGEKLFF. The V gene is TRBV9, the J gene TRBJ1-4; D perhaps matches TRBD1 (5 bases). This CDR3 region has 15 residues. The germline gives CDR1 SGDLS, CDR2 YYNGEE. V lost 0 bases and J lost 8, with 14 bases in between.